The 10 T cell receptor beta chains presented below share a single source sample, sequenced in a study of CD4 T cells in relation to SARS-CoV-2 and coronaviruses. No antigen has been identified for these receptors. Unexposed donor CD4+ T cells date from 2011-2018, before the COVID-19 pandemic. The cells were cultured for about ten days before CD4+ T cells were isolated. TCRdb's copy holds only in-frame clones and misses some; the assay was immunoSEQ multiplex PCR. The sample holds around 25,000 clones, roughly four fifths seen once. Sequenced: CD4+ T cells from PBMCs, cultured in vitro. Receptor source: a human donor in good health.

This clone was counted between two and nine times. J is TRBJ1-2 and V is TRBV19, with a possible D match to TRBD1 (5 bases). CDR3 length equals 14 residues. CDR1 LNHDA and CDR2 SQIVND come from the germline V gene (reference sequence). V dropped 6 bases and J dropped 3 bases, with 14 bases sitting between them. The CDR3, as DNA: TGTGCCAGTAGCGTAGGGTGGGGCTACTATGGCTACACCTTC. It translates to CASSVGWGYYGYTF.

The rearrangement joins TRBV7-6 to TRBJ1-4; 7 positions agree with TRBD1. V was clipped by 1 base and J by 6 bases; unmatched bases: 8. Per germline, CDR1 SGHVS and CDR2 FNYEAQ. This CDR3 comprises 16 residues. The CDR3 loop is CASSLGPGGQYEKLFF. The CDR3 DNA sequence: TGTGCCAGCAGCTTAGGGCCGGGGGGACAGTATGAAAAACTGTTTTTT.

The chain joins TRBV12-5 to TRBJ1-2; no firm D call. The V and J ends lost 2 bases and 5 bases respectively, with 9 bases between them. The CDR3 runs to 13 residues. Germline loops: CDR1 LGHNT, CDR2 FRNRAP. The CDR3 is CASGLMGKYGYTF. The CDR3 DNA reads as TGTGCTAGTGGTTTGATGGGGAAATATGGCTACACCTTC.

The chain joins TRBV5-4 to TRBJ2-3; 12 nucleotides match TRBD2. The ends lost 5 bases at V and 4 bases at J; junction bases unmatched: 8. This CDR3 has 16 residues. CDR1 is SGHNT, CDR2 YYREEE, per germline (reference sequence). CDR3 in amino acids: CASRVTSGRGADTQYF. The CDR3 nucleotides read TGTGCCAGCAGGGTGACTAGCGGGAGAGGTGCAGATACGCAGTATTTT.

The sample holds a few counts of this clone. The J gene is TRBJ2-7, the V gene TRBV5-4; 13 bases are shared with TRBD2. Germline V lookup: CDR1 SGHNT, CDR2 YYREEE (reference sequence). The CDR3 sequence is 14 residues long. J lost 1 base, V lost 5 bases, and 0 bases had no gene match. CDR3 protein: CASRLAGGSYEQYF. DNA for the CDR3: TGTGCCAGCAGACTAGCGGGAGGGTCCTACGAGCAGTACTTC.

The chain joins TRBV9 to TRBJ1-1, with 10 bases identical to TRBD1. Trimming removed 4 bases from V and 0 bases from J; junction bases left unmatched: 12. CDR1 and CDR2 (germline): SGDLS, YYNGEE. This CDR3 spans 18 amino acids. Here the CDR3 DNA reads TGTGCCAGCAGCCTATCGACAGGGGGCCGTAGGATGAACACTGAAGCTTTCTTT. Translating gives CASSLSTGGRRMNTEAFF.

The V gene is TRBV5-6, the J gene TRBJ2-1; TRBD2 aligns across 7 bases. Germline lookup yields CDR1 SGHDT and CDR2 YYEEEE. The CDR3 is 15 amino acids. V trimming: 3 bases; J trimming: 0 bases; junction bases outside the gene matches: 3. The CDR3 sequence: CASSWTRPSYNEQFF. The CDR3 region has the DNA TGTGCCAGCAGCTGGACTAGACCCTCCTACAATGAGCAGTTCTTC.

V is TRBV6-6 and J is TRBJ2-4; D is uncertain. Between the trimmed V and J ends, which lost 6 bases and 4 bases, there was a span of 7 bases. Germline CDR1 reads MNHNY; CDR2 reads SVGAGI (reference sequence). This CDR3 has 12 amino acids. This CDR3 reads CASRGEKNIQYF. The CDR3 DNA sequence: TGTGCCAGCAGGGGCGAGAAAAACATTCAGTACTTC.

The chain is built from TRBV18 and TRBJ2-7; 9 bases line up with TRBD2. The length of the CDR3 is 15 residues. In germline, CDR1 is KGHSH, CDR2 LQKENI. V was pared by 3 bases and J by 3 bases, with 6 bases of the junction left unmatched. The CDR3 region is CASSPFPSGNYEQYF. CDR3 DNA sequence: TGTGCCAGCTCACCGTTTCCTAGCGGGAACTACGAGCAGTACTTC.

This clone was detected only once. The chain is built from TRBV18 and TRBJ2-3; TRBD1 aligns across 9 bases. Germline-derived CDR1 and CDR2 are KGHSH and LQKENI. The CDR3 contains 16 residues. The V gene end was trimmed by 4 bases and the J gene end by 2 bases; junction bases not matched to a gene: 7. This CDR3 reads CASSHVGQGNTDTQYF. CDR3 DNA: TGTGCCAGCTCACACGTGGGACAGGGCAACACAGATACGCAGTATTTT.